A selection of T cell receptor beta chains follows, all from one sample in a study of T cell responses to AZD1222 COVID-19 vaccine. Here immunoSEQ multiplex PCR was the method, and the copy in TCRdb shows in-frame clones only, minus some. The sample gives about 150,000 clones, under 95% of which show up once; approximately 19% is in the top ten. The specimen was peripheral blood, collected on day 0 of AZD1222 vaccination. The receptors were gathered from an adult in good health. Both conserved end residues are part of each CDR3. Fields, in order: clone size, V gene, J gene, D gene, CDR3 protein, CDR3 DNA. D genes are given only for firm matches. Size is stated for part of the rows, as once, few or many counts, or as a class when the clone is expanded.

>NA|TRBV11-1|TRBJ2-1|NA
CASSTLNSGGEQFF
TGTGCCAGCAGCACGCTCAACTCTGGCGGTGAGCAGTTCTTC
>NA|TRBV2|TRBJ2-7|NA
CASSEGLGRTLYEQYF
TGTGCCAGCAGTGAGGGGCTGGGGAGAACCCTCTACGAGCAGTACTTC
>NA|TRBV5-1|TRBJ2-1|TRBD2
CASSPSVLAGGSSYNEQFF
TGCGCCAGCAGCCCTTCAGTACTAGCGGGGGGGAGCTCCTACAATGAGCAGTTCTTC
>NA|TRBV28|TRBJ2-7|NA
CASSLSPFDEQYF
TGTGCCAGCAGTTTATCCCCATTCGACGAGCAGTACTTC
>NA|TRBV18|TRBJ1-5|NA
CASSLQGVGQPQHF
TGTGCCAGCTCACTACAGGGAGTGGGTCAGCCCCAGCATTTT
>NA|TRBV4-1|TRBJ1-6|NA
CASSQVGSPLHF
TGCGCCAGCAGCCAAGTGGGGTCACCCCTCCACTTT
>NA|TRBV10-1|TRBJ1-4|TRBD1
CASSKRGTGGLGEKLFF
TGCGCCAGCAGTAAACGGGGGACAGGGGGATTGGGTGAAAAACTGTTTTTT
>NA|TRBV10-1|TRBJ2-5|NA
CASSWTVKETQYF
TGCGCCAGCAGCTGGACAGTGAAAGAGACCCAGTACTTC
>few|TRBV7-8|TRBJ1-4|TRBD1
CASSLVGQGASNEKLFF
TGTGCCAGCAGCTTAGTAGGGCAGGGGGCGTCTAATGAAAAACTGTTTTTT
>NA|TRBV20-1|TRBJ2-7|TRBD2
CSASGSASSGRREQYF
TGCAGTGCTAGTGGCTCTGCGTCTAGCGGGAGACGAGAGCAGTACTTC
>NA|TRBV2|TRBJ1-1|NA
CASSPSRLEGVTEAFF
TGTGCCAGCAGCCCTTCACGTCTCGAGGGGGTCACTGAAGCTTTCTTT
>NA|TRBV14|TRBJ2-3|NA
CASSQVGRTSTDTQYF
TGTGCCAGCAGCCAAGTTGGCAGAACTAGCACAGATACGCAGTATTTT
>NA|TRBV6-5|TRBJ1-3|NA
CASRPVSPGNTIYF
TGTGCCAGCAGGCCTGTAAGCCCTGGAAACACCATATATTTT
>once|TRBV19|TRBJ1-3|NA
CASSQRSGNTIYF
TGTGCCAGTAGTCAAAGATCTGGAAACACCATATATTTT
>NA|TRBV27|TRBJ2-1|TRBD2
CASSLTSGSYNEQFF
TGTGCCAGCAGCTTGACTAGCGGCTCCTACAATGAGCAGTTCTTC
>NA|TRBV6-5|TRBJ2-3|NA
CASSADSTDTQYF
TGTGCCAGCAGCGCGGACAGCACAGATACGCAGTATTTT
>NA|TRBV3-1/TRBV3-2|TRBJ2-7|NA
CASSQVEGVIYEQYF
TGTGCCAGCAGCCAAGTGGAGGGGGTGATTTACGAGCAGTACTTC
>once|TRBV5-1|TRBJ1-2|NA
CASSLTAGASILPF
TGCGCCAGCAGCCTGACAGCAGGGGCCTCCATTCTGCCCTTC
>NA|TRBV9|TRBJ1-2|TRBD1
CASSGTGNRGWVNYGYTF
TGTGCCAGCAGCGGAACAGGGAACAGGGGATGGGTAAACTATGGCTACACCTTC
>NA|TRBV12-5|TRBJ1-4|NA
CASGFGGAIEKLFF
TGTGCTAGTGGTTTCGGGGGAGCAATTGAAAAACTGTTTTTT
>NA|TRBV7-2|TRBJ1-2|NA
CASSLAAAYGYTF
TGTGCCAGCAGCTTAGCGGCGGCCTATGGCTACACCTTC
>NA|TRBV5-8|TRBJ1-1|TRBD1
CASTGQALNTEAFF
TGTGCCAGCACCGGACAGGCGTTGAACACTGAAGCTTTCTTT
>NA|TRBV12-5|TRBJ2-1|TRBD2
CASGPRTSGRDEQFF
TGTGCTAGTGGTCCTCGGACTAGCGGGAGGGATGAGCAGTTCTTC
>NA|TRBV3-1/TRBV3-2|TRBJ1-1|NA
CASSQARLSLGAFF
TGTGCCAGCAGCCAAGCCCGGTTGAGCCTGGGAGCTTTCTTT
>NA|TRBV6-5|TRBJ1-1|NA
CASRMRTRGTEAFF
TGTGCCAGCAGGATGAGGACAAGGGGCACTGAAGCTTTCTTT
>once|TRBV5-8|TRBJ1-4|TRBD1
CASSRGTATYEKLFF
TGTGCCAGCAGCCGGGGGACAGCGACCTATGAAAAACTGTTTTTT
>NA|TRBV24-1|TRBJ1-1|TRBD1
CATSDPLRTGSLEAFF
TGTGCCACCAGTGATCCATTGAGGACAGGGAGTCTTGAAGCTTTCTTT
>NA|TRBV29-1|TRBJ2-5|NA
CSGGGSLDGETQYF
TGCAGCGGAGGGGGGAGTCTGGACGGGGAGACCCAGTACTTC
>NA|TRBV2|TRBJ1-1|NA
CASSKQGNTEAFF
TGTGCCAGCAGTAAACAGGGGAACACTGAAGCTTTCTTT
>NA|TRBV7-9|TRBJ1-4|NA
CASSLAGGEKLFF
TGTGCCAGCAGCTTAGCTGGGGGTGAAAAACTGTTTTTT
>NA|TRBV6-2/TRBV6-3|TRBJ1-1|TRBD1
CASSYTGGIGTEAFF
TGTGCCAGCAGTTACACAGGGGGTATTGGCACTGAAGCTTTCTTT
>NA|TRBV4-1|TRBJ2-1|TRBD1
CASSQGPMRHRGDHEQFF
TGCGCCAGCAGCCAAGGACCCATGAGGCACAGGGGGGATCATGAGCAGTTCTTC
>NA|TRBV6-5|TRBJ1-1|NA
CASRFSGRVTEAFF
TGTGCCAGCAGGTTTTCAGGGAGGGTCACTGAAGCTTTCTTT
>NA|TRBV20-1|TRBJ2-1|NA
CSARRSTEQFF
TGCAGTGCTAGACGGAGTACAGAGCAGTTCTTC
>NA|TRBV6-1|TRBJ1-1|NA
CASSDTAVNTEAFF
TGTGCCAGCAGTGACACAGCCGTGAACACTGAAGCTTTCTTT
>NA|TRBV5-1|TRBJ2-1|TRBD2
CASSLGASGRAGNEQFF
TGCGCCAGCAGCTTGGGGGCTAGCGGGAGGGCCGGTAATGAGCAGTTCTTC
>NA|TRBV4-3|TRBJ1-4|NA
CASSQGWGTNEKLFF
TGCGCCAGCAGCCAGGGATGGGGGACTAATGAAAAACTGTTTTTT
>NA|TRBV7-3|TRBJ1-6|TRBD1
CASSIGTGKSPLHF
TGTGCCAGCAGCATCGGGACAGGGAAGTCACCCCTCCACTTT
>NA|TRBV5-1|TRBJ2-2|NA
CASSLTDPNTGELFF
TGCGCCAGCAGCTTAACAGACCCGAACACCGGGGAGCTGTTTTTT
>NA|TRBV5-4|TRBJ2-3|NA
CASSLGAARTDTQYF
TGTGCCAGCAGCTTGGGGGCGGCTCGCACAGATACGCAGTATTTT
>NA|TRBV25-1|TRBJ2-1|TRBD1
CASSESGQGWNEQFF
TGTGCCAGCAGTGAGTCCGGACAGGGGTGGAATGAGCAGTTCTTC
>NA|TRBV30|TRBJ1-5|NA
CAWSVTLQPQHF
TGTGCCTGGAGTGTTACTTTGCAGCCCCAGCATTTT
>NA|TRBV5-1|TRBJ2-5|NA
CASSLSTPVGGVGETQYF
TGCGCCAGCAGCTTGAGTACCCCCGTGGGGGGAGTGGGGGAGACCCAGTACTTC
>NA|TRBV18|TRBJ1-2|NA
CASSPPSMGNYGYTF
TGTGCCAGCTCACCACCATCCATGGGGAACTATGGCTACACCTTC
>NA|TRBV7-9|TRBJ1-2|NA
CASSFLDGDYGYTF
TGTGCCAGCAGCTTTTTGGATGGAGACTATGGCTACACCTTC
>NA|TRBV5-1|TRBJ2-3|NA
CASSLIGPTDTQYF
TGCGCCAGCAGCTTAATTGGGCCCACAGATACGCAGTATTTT
>NA|TRBV5-1|TRBJ2-3|NA
CASSLGGDTQYF
TGCGCCAGCAGCTTGGGTGGAGATACGCAGTATTTT
>NA|TRBV28|TRBJ1-2|TRBD1
CASREPPGQGLGNYGYTF
TGTGCCAGCAGGGAACCTCCGGGACAGGGGCTCGGTAACTATGGCTACACCTTC
>NA|TRBV24-1|TRBJ1-2|NA
CATSDPNQGMGGYTF
TGTGCCACCAGTGACCCAAACCAGGGGATGGGGGGCTACACCTTC
>NA|TRBV15|TRBJ1-1|NA
CATRREYTEAFF
TGTGCCACCAGGCGGGAATATACTGAAGCTTTCTTT
>NA|TRBV5-1|TRBJ2-7|TRBD1
CASSLLLGTGTARYEQYF
TGCGCCAGCAGCTTGTTATTAGGGACCGGGACAGCCCGCTACGAGCAGTACTTC
>NA|TRBV3-1/TRBV3-2|TRBJ2-7|NA
CASSQGGARVNEQYF
TGTGCCAGCAGCCAAGGAGGCGCGAGGGTGAACGAGCAGTACTTC
>NA|TRBV18|TRBJ1-5|TRBD1
CASSPQGARSNQPQHF
TGTGCCAGCTCACCTCAGGGGGCGCGGAGCAATCAGCCCCAGCATTTT
>NA|TRBV2|TRBJ2-7|NA
CASSPRTHREQYF
TGTGCCAGCAGTCCCCGGACCCATCGGGAGCAGTACTTC